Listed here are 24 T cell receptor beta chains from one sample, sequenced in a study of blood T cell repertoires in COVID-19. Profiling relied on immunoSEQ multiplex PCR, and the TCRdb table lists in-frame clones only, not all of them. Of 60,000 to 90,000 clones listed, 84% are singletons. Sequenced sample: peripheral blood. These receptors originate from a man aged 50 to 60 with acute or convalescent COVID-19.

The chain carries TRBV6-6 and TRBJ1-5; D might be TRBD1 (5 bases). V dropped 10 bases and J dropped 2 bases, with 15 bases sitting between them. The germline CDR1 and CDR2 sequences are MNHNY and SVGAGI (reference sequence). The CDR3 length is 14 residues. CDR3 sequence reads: CAIRRGWGNQPQHF. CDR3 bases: TGTGCCATCCGAAGGGGATGGGGCAATCAGCCCCAGCATTTT.

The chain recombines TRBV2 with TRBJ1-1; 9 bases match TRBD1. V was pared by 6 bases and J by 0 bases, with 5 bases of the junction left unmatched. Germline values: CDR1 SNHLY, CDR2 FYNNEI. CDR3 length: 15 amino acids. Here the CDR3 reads CASRGTGPLNTEAFF. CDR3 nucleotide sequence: TGTGCCAGCAGGGGGACAGGGCCCTTGAACACTGAAGCTTTCTTT. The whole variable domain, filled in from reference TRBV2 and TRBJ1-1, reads EPEVTQTPSHQVTQMGQEVILRCVPISNHLYFYWYRQILGQKVEFLVSFYNNEISEKSEIFDDQFSVERPDGSNFTLKIRSTKLEDSAMYFCASRGTGPLNTEAFFGQGTRLTVV.

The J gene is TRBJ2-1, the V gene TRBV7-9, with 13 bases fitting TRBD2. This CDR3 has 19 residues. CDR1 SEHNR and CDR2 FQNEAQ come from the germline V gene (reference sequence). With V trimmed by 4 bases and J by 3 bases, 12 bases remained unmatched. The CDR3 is CASSSKTSGGSEVYNEQFF. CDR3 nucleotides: TGTGCCAGCAGCTCCAAGACTAGCGGGGGGTCTGAAGTCTACAATGAGCAGTTCTTC.

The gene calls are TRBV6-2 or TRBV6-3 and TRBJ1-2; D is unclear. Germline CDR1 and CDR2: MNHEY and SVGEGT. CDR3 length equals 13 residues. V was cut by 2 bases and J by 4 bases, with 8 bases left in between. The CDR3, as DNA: TGTGCCAGCAGTTACGATGCAGGCTATGGCTACACCTTC. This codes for CASSYDAGYGYTF.

The CDR3 DNA sequence: TGTGCCAGCAGCTTAGATACTTACAAGTCGGGCTACGAGCAGTACTTC. Protein sequence: CASSLDTYKSGYEQYF. This chain connects TRBV7-2 to TRBJ2-7, with no clear D. CDR3 length equals 16 residues. Germline CDR1 SGHTA, CDR2 FQGNSA. Trimming removed 1 base from V and 3 bases from J, with 16 bases in between.

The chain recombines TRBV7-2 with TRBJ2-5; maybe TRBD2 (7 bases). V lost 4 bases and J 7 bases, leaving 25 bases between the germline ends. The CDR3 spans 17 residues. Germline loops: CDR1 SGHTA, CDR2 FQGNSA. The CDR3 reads CASSSQPLGGGARTQYF. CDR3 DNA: TGTGCCAGCAGCTCTCAACCACTGGGCGGGGGCGCAAGGACCCAGTACTTC.

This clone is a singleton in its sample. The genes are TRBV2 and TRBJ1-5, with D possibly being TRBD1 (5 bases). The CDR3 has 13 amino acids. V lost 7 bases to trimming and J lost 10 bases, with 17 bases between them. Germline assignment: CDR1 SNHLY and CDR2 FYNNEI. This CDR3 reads CASTRRKGLPQHF. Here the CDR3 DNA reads TGTGCCAGCACGCGCAGGAAGGGGCTACCCCAGCATTTT.

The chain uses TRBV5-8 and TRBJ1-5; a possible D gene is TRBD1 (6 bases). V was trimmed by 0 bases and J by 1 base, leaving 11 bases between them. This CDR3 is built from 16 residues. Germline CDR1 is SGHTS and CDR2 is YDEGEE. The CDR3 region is CASSLEPGVSNQPQHF. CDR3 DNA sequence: TGTGCCAGCAGCTTGGAACCAGGGGTGAGCAATCAGCCCCAGCATTTT.

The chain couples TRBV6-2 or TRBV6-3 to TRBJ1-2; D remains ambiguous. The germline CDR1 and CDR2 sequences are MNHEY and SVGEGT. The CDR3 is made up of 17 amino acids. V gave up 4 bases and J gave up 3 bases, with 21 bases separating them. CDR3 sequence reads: CASSSPDGRGGYYGYTF. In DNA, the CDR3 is TGTGCCAGCAGTTCCCCTGATGGTAGAGGAGGATACTATGGCTACACCTTC.

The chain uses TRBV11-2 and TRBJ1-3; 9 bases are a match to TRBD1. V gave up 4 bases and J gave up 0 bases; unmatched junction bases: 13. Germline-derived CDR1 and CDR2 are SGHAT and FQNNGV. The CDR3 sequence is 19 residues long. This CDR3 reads CASSSSSGTGSSSGNTIYF. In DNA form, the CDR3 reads TGTGCCAGCAGCTCCTCATCCGGGACAGGGTCTTCCTCTGGAAACACCATATATTTT. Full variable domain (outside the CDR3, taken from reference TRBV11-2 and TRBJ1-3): EAGVAQSPRYKIIEKRQSVAFWCNPISGHATLYWYQQILGQGPKLLIQFQNNGVVDDSQLPKDRFSAERLKGVDSTLKIQPAKLEDSAVYLCASSSSSGTGSSSGNTIYFGEGSWLTVV.

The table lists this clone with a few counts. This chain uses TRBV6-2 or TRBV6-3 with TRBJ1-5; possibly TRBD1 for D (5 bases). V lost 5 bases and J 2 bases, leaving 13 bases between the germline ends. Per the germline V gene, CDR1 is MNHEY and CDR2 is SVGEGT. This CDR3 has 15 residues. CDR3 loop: CASSPLGGGNQPQHF. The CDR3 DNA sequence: TGTGCCAGCAGTCCCCTTGGAGGGGGCAATCAGCCCCAGCATTTT.

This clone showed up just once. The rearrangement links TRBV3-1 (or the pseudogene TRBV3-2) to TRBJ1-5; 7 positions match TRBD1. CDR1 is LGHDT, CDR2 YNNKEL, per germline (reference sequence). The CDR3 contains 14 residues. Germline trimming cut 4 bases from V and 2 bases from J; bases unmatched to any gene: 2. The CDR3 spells CASSRDRGNQPQHF. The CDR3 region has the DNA TGTGCCAGCAGCCGCGACAGGGGCAATCAGCCCCAGCATTTT.

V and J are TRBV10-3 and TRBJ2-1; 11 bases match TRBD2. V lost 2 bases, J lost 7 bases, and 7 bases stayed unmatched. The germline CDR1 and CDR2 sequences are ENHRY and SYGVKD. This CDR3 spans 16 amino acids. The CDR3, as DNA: TGTGCCATCAGTGAGATGTTGCCTAGCGGGAGGAATGAGCAGTTCTTC. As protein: CAISEMLPSGRNEQFF.

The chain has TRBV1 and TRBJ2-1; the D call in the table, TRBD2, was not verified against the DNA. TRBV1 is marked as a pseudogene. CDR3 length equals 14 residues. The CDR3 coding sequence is TGCACCAGCAGCCAAGTAGCGAGGCACAATGAGCAGTTCTTC. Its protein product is CTSSQVARHNEQFF.

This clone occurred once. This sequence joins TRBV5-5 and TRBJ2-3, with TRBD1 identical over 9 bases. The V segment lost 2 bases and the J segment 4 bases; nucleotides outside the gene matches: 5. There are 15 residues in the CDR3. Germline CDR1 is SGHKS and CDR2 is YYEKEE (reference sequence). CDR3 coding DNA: TGTGCCAGCAGCTTTTTGGGACAGGGTCCAGATACGCAGTATTTT. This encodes CASSFLGQGPDTQYF.

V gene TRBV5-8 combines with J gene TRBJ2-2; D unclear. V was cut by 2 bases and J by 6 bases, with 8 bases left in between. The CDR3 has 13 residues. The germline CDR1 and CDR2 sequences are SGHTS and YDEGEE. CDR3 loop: CASSFQQAGELFF. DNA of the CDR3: TGTGCCAGCAGCTTCCAGCAGGCCGGGGAGCTGTTTTTT.

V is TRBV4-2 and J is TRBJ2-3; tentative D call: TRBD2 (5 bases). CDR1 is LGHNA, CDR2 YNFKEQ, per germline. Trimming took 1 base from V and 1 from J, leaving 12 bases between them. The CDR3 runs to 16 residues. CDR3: CASSQGNRGGTDTQYF. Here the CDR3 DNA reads TGTGCCAGCAGCCAAGGTAATCGGGGAGGCACAGATACGCAGTATTTT.

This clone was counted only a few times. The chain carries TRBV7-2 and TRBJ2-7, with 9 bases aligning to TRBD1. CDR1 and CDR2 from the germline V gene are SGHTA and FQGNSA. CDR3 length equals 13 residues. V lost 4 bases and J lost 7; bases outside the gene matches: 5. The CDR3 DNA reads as TGTGCCAGCAGCTCCCGACAGGGGGGGGAGCAGTACTTC. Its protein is CASSSRQGGEQYF.

CDR3 DNA: TGTGCCAGGGTAGCGGGGGGGGAGACCCAGTACTTC. Amino acid sequence: CARVAGGETQYF. The J gene is TRBJ2-5, the V gene TRBV28; 11 bases match TRBD2. The V gene's germline CDR1 is MDHEN and CDR2 SYDVKM. The V gene end was trimmed by 9 bases and the J gene end by 5 bases; junction bases not matched to a gene: 2. This CDR3 has 12 amino acids.

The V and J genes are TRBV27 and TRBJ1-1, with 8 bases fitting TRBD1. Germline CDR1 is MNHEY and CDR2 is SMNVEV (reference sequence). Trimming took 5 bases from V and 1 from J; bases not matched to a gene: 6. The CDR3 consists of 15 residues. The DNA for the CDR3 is TGTGCCAGCAGTCCCCTTGACAGGGGGAACACTGAAGCTTTCTTT. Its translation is CASSPLDRGNTEAFF.

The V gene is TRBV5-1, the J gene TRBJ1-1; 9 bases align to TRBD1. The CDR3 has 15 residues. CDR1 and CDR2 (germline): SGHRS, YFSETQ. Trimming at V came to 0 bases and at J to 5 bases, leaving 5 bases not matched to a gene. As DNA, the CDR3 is TGCGCCAGCAGCTTGGTCGGGACAGGGAAAACTGAAGCTTTCTTT. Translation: CASSLVGTGKTEAFF.

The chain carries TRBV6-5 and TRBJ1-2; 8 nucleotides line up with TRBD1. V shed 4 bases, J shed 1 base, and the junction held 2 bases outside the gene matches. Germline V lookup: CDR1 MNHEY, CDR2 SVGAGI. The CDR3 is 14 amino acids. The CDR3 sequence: CASSWTGSNYGYTF. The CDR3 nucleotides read TGTGCCAGCAGTTGGACAGGGAGTAACTATGGCTACACCTTC.

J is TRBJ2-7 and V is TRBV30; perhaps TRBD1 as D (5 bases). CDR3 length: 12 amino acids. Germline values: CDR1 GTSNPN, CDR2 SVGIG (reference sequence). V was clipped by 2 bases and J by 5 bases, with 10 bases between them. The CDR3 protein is CAWSRGSNEQYF. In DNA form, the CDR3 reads TGTGCCTGGAGTAGGGGTTCCAACGAGCAGTACTTC.

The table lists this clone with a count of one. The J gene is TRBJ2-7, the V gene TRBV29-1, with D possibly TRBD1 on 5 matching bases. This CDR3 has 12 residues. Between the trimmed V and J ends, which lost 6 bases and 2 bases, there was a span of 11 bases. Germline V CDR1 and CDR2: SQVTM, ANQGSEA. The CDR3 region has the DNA TGCAGCGTAGGGGCCGTTCCCTACGAGCAGTACTTC. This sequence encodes CSVGAVPYEQYF.